The T cell receptor beta chain under discussion was sequenced for a study of T cell repertoires in cytomegalovirus infection. About the study: Indications came from public TCR beta signatures; they pointed to CMV infection and to a matching HLA type.

One entry per CDR3 protein results from TCRdb running MiXCR on the reads. This sample has some 250,000 distinct CDR3 sequences, with roughly 9.1% found just once. This clonotype has ten or more counts. The sequenced sample consisted of PBMCs. The source of this sequence is a human donor in good health (CMV status not recorded). Some clones in this sample may be carry-over from other donors' samples.

CDR3 residues: CATSISGGAIDTQYF. The DNA for the CDR3 is TGTGCCACCAGCATCAGCGGGGGGGCCATAGATACGCAGTATTTT. The rearrangement links TRBV15 to TRBJ2-3, with 10 bases aligning to TRBD2. The length of the CDR3 is 15 residues. With 4 bases clipped from V and 5 bases from J, the junction kept 6 bases outside the gene matches. Per germline, CDR1 LNHNV and CDR2 YYDKDF (reference sequence).